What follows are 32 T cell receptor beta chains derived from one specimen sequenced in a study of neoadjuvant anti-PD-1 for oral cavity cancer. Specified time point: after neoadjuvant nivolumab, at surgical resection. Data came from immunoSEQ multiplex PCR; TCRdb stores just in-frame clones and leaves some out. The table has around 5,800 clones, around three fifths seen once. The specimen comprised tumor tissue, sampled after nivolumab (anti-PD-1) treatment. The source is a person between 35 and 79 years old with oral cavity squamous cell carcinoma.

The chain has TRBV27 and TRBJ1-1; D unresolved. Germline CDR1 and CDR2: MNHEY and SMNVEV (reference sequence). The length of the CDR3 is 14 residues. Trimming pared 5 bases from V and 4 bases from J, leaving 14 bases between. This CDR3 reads CASSPPLRFTEAFF. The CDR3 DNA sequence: TGTGCCAGCAGTCCCCCATTGAGGTTCACTGAAGCTTTCTTT.

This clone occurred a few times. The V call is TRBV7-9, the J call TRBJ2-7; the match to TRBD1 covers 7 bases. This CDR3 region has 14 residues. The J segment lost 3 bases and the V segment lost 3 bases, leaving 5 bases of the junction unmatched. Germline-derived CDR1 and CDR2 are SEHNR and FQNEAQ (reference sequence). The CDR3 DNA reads TGTGCCAGCAGCTTCGGGACAGCGAGCTACGAGCAGTACTTC. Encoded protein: CASSFGTASYEQYF.

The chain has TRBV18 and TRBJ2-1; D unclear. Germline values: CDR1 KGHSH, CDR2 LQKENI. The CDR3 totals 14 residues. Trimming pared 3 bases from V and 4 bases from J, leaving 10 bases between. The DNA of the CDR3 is TGTGCCAGCTCACCCGAAGTGCAGTACAATGAGCAGTTCTTC. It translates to CASSPEVQYNEQFF.

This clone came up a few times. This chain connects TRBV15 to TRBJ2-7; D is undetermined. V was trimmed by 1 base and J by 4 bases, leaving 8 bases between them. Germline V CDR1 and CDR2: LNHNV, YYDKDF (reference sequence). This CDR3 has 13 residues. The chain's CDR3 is CATSRGTSYEQYF. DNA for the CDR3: TGTGCCACCAGCAGAGGAACCTCGTACGAGCAGTACTTC.

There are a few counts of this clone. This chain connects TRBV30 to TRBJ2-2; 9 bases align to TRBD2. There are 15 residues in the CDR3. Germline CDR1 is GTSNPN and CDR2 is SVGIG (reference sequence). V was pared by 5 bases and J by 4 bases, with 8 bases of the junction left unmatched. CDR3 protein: CAWVGSLAGTGELFF. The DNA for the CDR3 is TGTGCCTGGGTTGGATCACTAGCGGGCACCGGGGAGCTGTTTTTT.

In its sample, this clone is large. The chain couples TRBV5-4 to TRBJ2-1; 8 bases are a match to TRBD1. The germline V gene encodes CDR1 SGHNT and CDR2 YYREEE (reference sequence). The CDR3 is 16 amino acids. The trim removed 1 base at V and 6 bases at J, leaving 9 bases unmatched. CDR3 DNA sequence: TGTGCCAGCAGCTTGACTGGCCAGGGGGCATTCAATGAGCAGTTCTTC. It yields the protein CASSLTGQGAFNEQFF.

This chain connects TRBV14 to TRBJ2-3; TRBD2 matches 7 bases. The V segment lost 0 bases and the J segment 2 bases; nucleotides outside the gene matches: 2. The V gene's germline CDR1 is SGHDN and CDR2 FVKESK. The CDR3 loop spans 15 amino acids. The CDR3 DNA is TGTGCCAGCAGCCAAGAGCGGGGGATCACAGATACGCAGTATTTT. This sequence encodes CASSQERGITDTQYF.

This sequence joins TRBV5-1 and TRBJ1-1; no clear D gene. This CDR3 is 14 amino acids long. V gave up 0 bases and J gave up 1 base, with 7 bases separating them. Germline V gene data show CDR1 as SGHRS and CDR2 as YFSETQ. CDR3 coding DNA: TGCGCCAGCAGCTTGGTCGCAGCGAACACTGAAGCTTTCTTT. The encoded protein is CASSLVAANTEAFF.

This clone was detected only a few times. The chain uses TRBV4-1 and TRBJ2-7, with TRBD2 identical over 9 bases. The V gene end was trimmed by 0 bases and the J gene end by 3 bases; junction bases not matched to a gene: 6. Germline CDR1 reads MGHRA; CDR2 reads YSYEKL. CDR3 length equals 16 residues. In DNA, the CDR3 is TGCGCCAGCAGCCAAGAGACTAGCGGTTCCTACTACGAGCAGTACTTC. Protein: CASSQETSGSYYEQYF.

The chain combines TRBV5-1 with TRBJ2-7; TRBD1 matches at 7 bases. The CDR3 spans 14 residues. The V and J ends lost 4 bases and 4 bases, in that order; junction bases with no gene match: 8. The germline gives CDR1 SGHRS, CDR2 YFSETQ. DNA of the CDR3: TGCGCCAGCAGCCCGGCCTTGGGACAGTACGAGCAGTACTTC. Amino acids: CASSPALGQYEQYF. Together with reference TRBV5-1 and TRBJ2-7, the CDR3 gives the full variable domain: KAGVTQTPRYLIKTRGQQVTLSCSPISGHRSVSWYQQTPGQGLQFLFEYFSETQRNKGNFPGRFSGRQFSNSRSEMNVSTLELGDSALYLCASSPALGQYEQYFGPGTRLTVT.

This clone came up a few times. CDR3 nucleotide sequence: TGTGCCAGCAGCCAGCCCTCCGGGGCAGAAGCTTTCTTT. Protein sequence: CASSQPSGAEAFF. The chain joins TRBV16 to TRBJ1-1, with D maybe TRBD1 (5 bases). The CDR3 spans 13 residues. Trimming pared 3 bases from V and 8 bases from J, leaving 13 bases between. Per germline, CDR1 KGHSY and CDR2 FQNENV.

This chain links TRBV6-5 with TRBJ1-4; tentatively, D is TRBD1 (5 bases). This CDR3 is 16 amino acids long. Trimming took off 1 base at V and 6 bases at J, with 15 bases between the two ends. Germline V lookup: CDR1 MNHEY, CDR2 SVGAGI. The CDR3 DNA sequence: TGTGCCAGCAGTTACTTGGCGACAGCGAGATATGAAAAACTGTTTTTT. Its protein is CASSYLATARYEKLFF.

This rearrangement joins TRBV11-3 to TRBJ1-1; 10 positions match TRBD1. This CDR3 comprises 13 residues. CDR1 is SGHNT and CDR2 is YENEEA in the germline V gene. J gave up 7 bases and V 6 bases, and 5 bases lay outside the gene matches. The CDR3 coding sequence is TGTGCCAGCAGTTGGGACAGGGGAAGTGAAGCTTTCTTT. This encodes CASSWDRGSEAFF.

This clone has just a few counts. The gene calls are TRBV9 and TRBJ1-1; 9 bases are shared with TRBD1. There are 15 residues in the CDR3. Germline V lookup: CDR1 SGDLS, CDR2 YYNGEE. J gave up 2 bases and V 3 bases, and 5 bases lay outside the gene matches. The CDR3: CASSENRGQNTEAFF. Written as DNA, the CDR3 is TGTGCCAGCAGCGAAAACAGGGGGCAAAACACTGAAGCTTTCTTT.

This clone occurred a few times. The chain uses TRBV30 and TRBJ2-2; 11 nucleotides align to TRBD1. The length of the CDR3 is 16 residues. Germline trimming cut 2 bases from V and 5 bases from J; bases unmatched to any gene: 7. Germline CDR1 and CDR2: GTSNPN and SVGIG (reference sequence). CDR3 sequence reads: CAWSSGTGGRTGELFF. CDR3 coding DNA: TGTGCCTGGAGTTCCGGGACAGGGGGGAGGACCGGGGAGCTGTTTTTT.

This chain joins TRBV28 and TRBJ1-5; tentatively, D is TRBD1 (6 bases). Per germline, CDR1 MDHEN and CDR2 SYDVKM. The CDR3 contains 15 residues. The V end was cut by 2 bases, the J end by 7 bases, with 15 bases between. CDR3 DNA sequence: TGTGCCAGCAGTTTAACTTCGGACAGACGACAGCCCCAGCATTTT. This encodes CASSLTSDRRQPQHF.

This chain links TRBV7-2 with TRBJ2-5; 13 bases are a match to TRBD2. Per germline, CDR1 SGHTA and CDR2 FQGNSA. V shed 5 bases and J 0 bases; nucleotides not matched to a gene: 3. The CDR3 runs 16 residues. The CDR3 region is CASSQTSGGYQETQYF. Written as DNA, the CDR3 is TGTGCCAGCAGCCAGACTAGCGGGGGGTACCAAGAGACCCAGTACTTC. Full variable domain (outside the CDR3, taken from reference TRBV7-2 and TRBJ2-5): GAGVSQSPSNKVTEKGKDVELRCDPISGHTALYWYRQSLGQGLEFLIYFQGNSAPDKSGLPSDRFSAERTGGSVSTLTIQRTQQEDSAVYLCASSQTSGGYQETQYFGPGTRLLVL.

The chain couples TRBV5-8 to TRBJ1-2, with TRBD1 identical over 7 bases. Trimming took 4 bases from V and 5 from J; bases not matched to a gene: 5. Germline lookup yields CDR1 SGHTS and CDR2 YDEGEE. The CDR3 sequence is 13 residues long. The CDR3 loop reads CASSTDREYGYTF. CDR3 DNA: TGTGCCAGCAGCACCGACAGGGAATATGGCTACACCTTC.

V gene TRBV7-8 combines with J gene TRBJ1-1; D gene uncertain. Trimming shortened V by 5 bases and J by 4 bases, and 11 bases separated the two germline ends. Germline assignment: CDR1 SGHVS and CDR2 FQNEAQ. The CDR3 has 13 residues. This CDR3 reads CASSPWQATEAFF. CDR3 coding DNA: TGTGCCAGCAGCCCCTGGCAGGCCACTGAAGCTTTCTTT. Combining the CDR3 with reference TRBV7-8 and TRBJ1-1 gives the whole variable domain GAGVSQSPRYKVAKRGQDVALRCDPISGHVSLFWYQQALGQGPEFLTYFQNEAQLDKSGLPSDRFFAERPEGSVSTLKIQRTQQEDSAVYLCASSPWQATEAFFGQGTRLTVV.

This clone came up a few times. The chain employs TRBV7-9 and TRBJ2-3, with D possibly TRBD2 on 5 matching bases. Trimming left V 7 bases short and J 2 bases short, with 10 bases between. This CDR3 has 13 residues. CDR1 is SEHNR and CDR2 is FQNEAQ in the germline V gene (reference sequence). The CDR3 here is CASTLRVTDTQYF. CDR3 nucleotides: TGTGCCAGCACCCTGCGGGTCACAGATACGCAGTATTTT.

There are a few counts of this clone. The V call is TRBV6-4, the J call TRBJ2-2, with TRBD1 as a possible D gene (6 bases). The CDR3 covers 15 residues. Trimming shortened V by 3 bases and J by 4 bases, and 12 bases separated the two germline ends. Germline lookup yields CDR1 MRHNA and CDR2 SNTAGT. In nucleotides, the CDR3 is TGTGCCAGCAGTGAGGGGGCAGAAGGCACCGGGGAGCTGTTTTTT. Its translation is CASSEGAEGTGELFF.

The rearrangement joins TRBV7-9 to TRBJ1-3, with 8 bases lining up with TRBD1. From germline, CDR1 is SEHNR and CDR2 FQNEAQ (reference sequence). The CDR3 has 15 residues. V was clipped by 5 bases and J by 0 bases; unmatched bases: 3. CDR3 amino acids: CASSRQGFSGNTIYF. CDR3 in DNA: TGTGCCAGCAGCCGACAGGGGTTCTCTGGAAACACCATATATTTT. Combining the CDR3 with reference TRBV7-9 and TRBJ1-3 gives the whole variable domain DTGVSQNPRHKITKRGQNVTFRCDPISEHNRLYWYRQTLGQGPEFLTYFQNEAQLEKSRLLSDRFSAERPKGSFSTLEIQRTEQGDSAMYLCASSRQGFSGNTIYFGEGSWLTVV.

CDR3 protein: CASSLEGPRAEAFF. The CDR3 nucleotides are TGTGCCAGCAGCTTGGAAGGGCCCAGGGCGGAAGCTTTCTTT. The V gene is TRBV5-4, the J gene TRBJ1-1, with D possibly TRBD1 on 5 matching bases. CDR3 length: 14 amino acids. From germline, CDR1 is SGHNT and CDR2 YYREEE (reference sequence). V was cut by 0 bases and J by 8 bases, with 14 bases left in between.

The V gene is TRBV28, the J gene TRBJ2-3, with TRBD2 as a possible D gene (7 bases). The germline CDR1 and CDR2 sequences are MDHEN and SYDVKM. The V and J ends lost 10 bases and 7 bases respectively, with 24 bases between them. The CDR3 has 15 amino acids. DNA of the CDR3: TGTGCCACCCATCCCGGGGGGCCGGGCACGAATACGCAGTATTTT. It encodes CATHPGGPGTNTQYF.

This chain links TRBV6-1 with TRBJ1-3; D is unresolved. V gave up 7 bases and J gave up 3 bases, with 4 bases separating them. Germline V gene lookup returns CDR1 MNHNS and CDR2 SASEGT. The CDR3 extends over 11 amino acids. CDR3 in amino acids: CASIFGNTIYF. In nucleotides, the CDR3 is TGTGCCAGCATTTTTGGAAACACCATATATTTT.

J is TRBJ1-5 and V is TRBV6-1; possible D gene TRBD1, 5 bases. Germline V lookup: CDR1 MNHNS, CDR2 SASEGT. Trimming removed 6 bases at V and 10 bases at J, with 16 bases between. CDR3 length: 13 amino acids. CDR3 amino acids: CASSGGTNRPQHF. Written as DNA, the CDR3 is TGTGCCAGCAGCGGCGGGACGAATCGTCCCCAGCATTTT.

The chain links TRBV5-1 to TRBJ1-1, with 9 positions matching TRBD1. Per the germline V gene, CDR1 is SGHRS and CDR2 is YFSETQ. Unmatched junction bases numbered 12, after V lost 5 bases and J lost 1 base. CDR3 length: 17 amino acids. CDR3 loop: CASRLTGTGRGNTEAFF. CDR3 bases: TGCGCCAGCAGGCTCACTGGGACAGGGCGGGGGAACACTGAAGCTTTCTTT.

The CDR3 DNA follows: TGCGCCAGCAGCCGGGAGCCGGAAGTAGGAACTGAAGCTTTCTTT. Translation gives CASSREPEVGTEAFF. This chain connects TRBV5-1 to TRBJ1-1; D not certain. The germline V gene has CDR1 SGHRS and CDR2 YFSETQ. The CDR3 runs to 15 residues. The germline V and J ends were trimmed by 4 bases and 5 bases, with 18 bases remaining between them.

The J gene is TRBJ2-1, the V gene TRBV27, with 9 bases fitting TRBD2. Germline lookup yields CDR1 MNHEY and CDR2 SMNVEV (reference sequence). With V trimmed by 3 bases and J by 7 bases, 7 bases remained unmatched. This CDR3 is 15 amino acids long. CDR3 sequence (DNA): TGTGCCAGCAGTTTCTTAGCGGGAGCCAGTAATGAGCAGTTCTTC. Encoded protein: CASSFLAGASNEQFF.

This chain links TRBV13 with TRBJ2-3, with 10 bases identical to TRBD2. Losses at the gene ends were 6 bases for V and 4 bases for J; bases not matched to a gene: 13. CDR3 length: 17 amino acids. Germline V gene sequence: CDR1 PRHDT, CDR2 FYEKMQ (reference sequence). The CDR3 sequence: CASSLQLAGSLADTQYF. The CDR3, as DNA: TGTGCCAGCAGTTTACAACTAGCGGGGTCTTTGGCAGATACGCAGTATTTT.

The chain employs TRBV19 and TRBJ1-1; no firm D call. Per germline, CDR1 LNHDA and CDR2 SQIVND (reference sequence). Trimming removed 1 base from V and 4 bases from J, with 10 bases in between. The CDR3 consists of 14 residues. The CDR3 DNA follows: TGTGCCAGTAGTATAGGAATAGGGCTCACTGAAGCTTTCTTT. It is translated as CASSIGIGLTEAFF.

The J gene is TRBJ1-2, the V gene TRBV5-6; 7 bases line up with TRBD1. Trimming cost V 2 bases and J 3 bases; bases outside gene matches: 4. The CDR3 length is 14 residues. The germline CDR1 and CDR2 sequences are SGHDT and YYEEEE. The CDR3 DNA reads TGTGCCAGCAGCTTCGGACAGGTTGACTATGGCTACACCTTC. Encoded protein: CASSFGQVDYGYTF.